The source of this TCR beta chain is a study of OX40 agonist ivuxolimab in advanced cancers. The CDR3 contains 14 residues. V trimming: 6 bases; J trimming: 8 bases; junction bases outside the gene matches: 8. Germline V gives CDR1 MDHEN, CDR2 SYDVKM. The data were produced by immunoSEQ multiplex PCR, yet TCRdb's version contains in-frame clones alone and is incomplete. This sample has about 35,000 clones, with about 74% found just once. Individuals having autoimmune disease history or systemic immunosuppression were not enrolled. V and J are TRBV28 and TRBJ1-4, with 8 bases fitting TRBD1. The sequencing used CD4+ or CD8+ T cells sorted from blood, collected in a trial of the OX40 agonist ivuxolimab. The source is an adult with an advanced solid tumor such as melanoma, head and neck, liver or kidney cancer. This chain's CDR3 is CASRKGQGYEKLFF. CDR3 DNA sequence: TGTGCCAGCAGGAAAGGACAGGGTTACGAAAAACTGTTTTTT.